By frequency in the sample, the clone carrying this T cell receptor beta chain is medium-sized. V was pared by 5 bases and J by 1 base, with 9 bases between. This CDR3 is 13 amino acids long. Germline CDR1 and CDR2: MNHEY and SVGEGT. This sample stems from a study of blood T cell repertoires in COVID-19. As for the study in general: Acute and convalescent COVID-19 samples came from the United States, Italy and Spain.

Data came from immunoSEQ multiplex PCR; TCRdb stores just in-frame clones and leaves some out. This table has around 140,000 clones, 75% to 90% appearing once. This sequence originates from a man aged 65-85 years who had recovered from COVID-19. V usage is TRBV6-2 or TRBV6-3 and J usage is TRBJ2-7; D gene ambiguous. The material sequenced was peripheral blood. DNA of the CDR3: TGTGCCAGCAGTCTGACTCCGTCCTACGAGCAGTACTTC. It encodes CASSLTPSYEQYF.